A single T cell receptor beta chain is shown here with its context. Only a few counts were recorded for this clone. Its antigen is not yet known. No qualities accompany the bases; no much larger clone lies one base away. Libraries were constructed by the immunoSEQ multiplex PCR assay. A mixture of 60 forward primers for TCR Vbeta segments and 13 reverse primers for TCR Jbeta segments was used in the multiplex PCR. Amplification of the CDR3 region of rearranged TCR beta genes was performed with a multiplex PCR assay on genomic DNA. The amplified TCR beta libraries were sequenced on the Illumina HiSeq System as 87-base-pair reads. As for the original processing: A later analysis counted approximately 76 million unique TCR beta chains across the 550 to 800 repertoires, and some 11 million of these chains were shared by at least two donors. Raw reads were error-corrected and collapsed into unique sequences by a nearest-neighbor algorithm in which closely related sequences were merged to remove PCR and sequencing errors. CDR3 sequences were aligned to IMGT reference sequences to assign V, D and J gene segments. For a sequence to be retained, a match of at least six nucleotides was required to both a V gene segment and a J gene segment. Rearrangements were called productive when the CDR3 lacked stop codons and stayed in frame with V and J; all others were non-productive. CDR3 was defined by IMGT convention, running from the second conserved V-encoded cysteine to the conserved J-encoded phenylalanine. The earlier analysis of about 530 of the donors excluded any sequence lacking an unambiguous match to a single V gene segment. An earlier analysis of a few hundred of the donors classified V segments as functional when productive rearrangements were above 56.7% and as segregating when the standard deviation between donors was above 5%. A statistical classification framework was built for diagnosing cytomegalovirus status from the catalog of TCR beta chain sequences. A later analysis assigned V and J genes by comparing TCR nucleotide sequences with IMGT/GENE-DB human TR gene sequences. A later analysis assigned CDR3 sequences and most-parsimonious VDJ recombination scenarios with the TCRdist pipeline. In a later analysis, each TCR beta chain was defined by its CDR3 amino acid sequence together with its V-gene family, and reads without a unique V-gene family were excluded. In a later analysis, 450 to 600 highly shared, low-generation-probability nucleotide sequences were removed to address suspected cross-contamination and a sequencing artifact. For each public chain, a later analysis derived a clonal expansion index from normalized ranks of inferred template counts within each repertoire. In a later analysis, generation probabilities were computed using a VDJ recombination model fitted to out-of-frame rearrangements, and the results were checked against IGoR. In a later analysis, hypergeometric tests were used to score TCR-TCR, TCR-HLA and TCR-CMV co-occurrence, with a repertoire-size bias correction applied to TCR pairs. In a later analysis, false discovery rates were estimated by permuting HLA or CMV assignments 20 times. In a later analysis, co-occurring TCRs were grouped with DBSCAN, and TCRdist sequence similarity was added when clustering was performed within HLA-allele-positive subsets. For co-occurrence clustering, repertoires with fewer than 30,000 or more than 120,000 public chains were excluded, along with five repertoires with anomalous nucleotide sharing. TCRdb carries this immuneACCESS record with in-frame sequences only. Its versions omit some clonotypes, under half of them owing to an unresolved V gene in the studies checked, with the rest unexplained. The V and J calls and clone size were taken over from that table, and D and trimming were inferred from the DNA. Recorded for this sample are 110,000 or so clones; 70% to 80% of them occurred a single time. Approximately 16% of the sample belongs to the ten largest clones.

The cohort was made up of approximately 670 healthy bone marrow donors. Cohort members were all nominally healthy when sampled, although unrecorded immune exposures were likely present. The donor was CMV seropositive and belonged to the group of 250 to 350 seropositive cohort members. Every donor gave a peripheral blood sample, and the peripheral blood mononuclear cells from that sample were used for TCR beta sequencing. Genomic DNA extraction from the blood cell samples was performed with the Qiagen DNeasy Blood Extraction Kit. Trimming takes 7 bases from V and 3 bases from J, and the germline ends sit 12 bases apart. CDR1 and CDR2 (MGHDK, SYGVNS) derive from the germline V gene. The CDR3, cysteine through phenylalanine, is 13 amino acids long. The CDR3 DNA has 39 bases and is translated from base 1. This sample stems from a study of cytomegalovirus exposure and HLA in healthy donors (dated by TCRdb to the late 2010s). Describing the broader study: An earlier analysis of roughly 500 of the donors reported about 280 Gb of sequence data and 117 million unique TCR beta sequences obtained from approximately 180 million T cells. A separate validation cohort of about 110 different subjects was used in addition to the roughly 640-subject first cohort. The study combined high-throughput TCR immunosequencing, statistical association of individual TCRs with disease status, and machine learning to predict cytomegalovirus infection status. A later genetic analysis used genome-wide SNP genotypes for about 60% of the roughly 700 donors, treating that subset as a discovery cohort. Across some 400 genotyped donors of the cohort, an average of about 240,000 unique TCR beta nucleotide sequences per donor were sequenced, and 15% to 20% of those sequences were non-productive. HLA typing covered class I and class II loci at four-digit resolution. Because of strong linkage in the cohort, four to six DR-DQ haplotypes were treated as single units for association and clustering. Rather than drawing on any new phenotypic data, the later analysis identified candidate immune exposures from TCR beta sequences and the way those sequences occurred across donors. Typing coverage differed by locus: A, B, C, DRB1 and DQB1 were typed in roughly 629-630 donors, DQA1 in around 500, DPA1 in over 600, and DPB1 in around 440. Donor age, sex, ethnicity and CMV serostatus were collected together with the repertoire data. About 280 gigabases of sequencing data and 78 million or so unique TCR sequences were included in an early release covering 550 to 650 HLA-typed donors. The study aimed to test whether cataloging public T cell receptors could reveal signatures of past pathogen exposure. Using immunosequencing, the study profiled T cell repertoires from about 650 subjects and related those repertoires to cytomegalovirus serostatus. Of the 300 to 500 genotyped donors, less than 85% were placed in the genetic ancestry cluster associated with self-reported Caucasian donors. Every discovery cohort repertoire had been produced on one sequencing platform. An earlier analysis of 500 to 750 of the donors applied high-throughput TCR beta sequencing to assess whether each TCR beta V gene segment acted as functional or pseudogenic. To study patterns of TCR occurrence, a later analysis re-analyzed previously published TCR beta repertoires from just over 650 donors and added high-resolution HLA genotyping. Overall results and qualifications from the work: Strong co-occurrence of HLA alleles, especially DR and DQ, made assigning TCR associations to individual alleles difficult. The classifier was reported to diagnose cytomegalovirus status with high specificity and sensitivity in both the original cohort and the validation cohort. In a later analysis, 16,951 TCR beta sequences were associated with specific HLA alleles at a false discovery rate of 0.05. Linkage disequilibrium might explain the correlated functional status among segregating V segments, but an unknown experimental factor could not be ruled out. A group of highly shared sequence variants was considered likely to be a technical artifact of the sequencing pipeline. Several of the top co-occurrence clusters appeared to be linked to parvovirus B19, influenza, CMV and Epstein-Barr virus, according to a later analysis. Compared with the roughly 720-donor mean, donors in an Asian-associated ancestry cluster had fewer N-insertions in productive TCRs, according to a later genetic analysis. This cohort had only TCR beta chains sequenced, and the lack of alpha or paired-chain data limited which features could be detected. The only immune exposure information available for the cohort was CMV serostatus. Roughly uniform sequencing depth across donors was assumed in presence/absence analyses, although this assumption may not hold. In the study, about 150 TCR beta chains were listed as associated with cytomegalovirus. Most TCR sequences were seen in very few donors, while some public TCRs were found in many individuals. It was suggested by the authors that the approach could potentially be generalized to other disease states and immunological phenotypes. A few of the identified cytomegalovirus-associated TCR beta chains were confirmed in vitro to be specific for cytomegalovirus antigens. Because counts were too low, more than 15 rarely observed V segments, including chromosome 9 orphons, were left out of the earlier analysis of approximately 500 of the donors. Broadly in line with IMGT annotations, most TCR beta V segments showed up in productive rearrangements about 90% or about 30% of the time in an earlier analysis of some 590 of the donors. Some IMGT-functional V segments, including TRBV6-2 and TRBV6-3, could not be distinguished by the 87-base-pair reads and were therefore excluded. In a later analysis, most CMV-associated TCR beta chains were found to appear HLA-restricted, with HLA associations seemingly driven largely by CMV exposure. Because some donors lacked HLA typing at each locus, the association tests relied only on the typed subset. In a later analysis, HLA-associated TCR beta chains were found to be more clonally expanded and to have lower generation probabilities than equally common non-associated chains. A further reported finding was that TCR beta sequences accurately predicted the HLA-A and HLA-B alleles for most subjects in the first cohort. In a later analysis, TCR association rates were found to vary across HLA loci, with the most associated TCRs seen for DRB1 alleles and the fewest for HLA-C alleles. An association between a missense DCLRE1C variant and V-gene and J-gene trimming of TCR beta chains was found in a later genetic analysis and replicated in an independent cohort.

The TCR sequence derives from a man between 45 and 60 years old in good health and CMV-seropositive. Recombination connected TRBV25-1 to TRBJ2-5; no D gene is confidently identified. Sequencing was carried out using PBMCs. At the DNA level, the sequence is TGTGCCAGCATTGAGCCCAGTAAAGAGACCCAGTACTTC. Its amino acids are CASIEPSKETQYF. Reference TRBV25-1 and TRBJ2-5 genes cover what lies past the CDR3, so the full variable domain is EADIYQTPRYLVIGTGKKITLECSQTMGHDKMYWYQQDPGMELHLIHYSYGVNSTEKGDLSSESTVSRIRTEHFPLTLESARPSHTSQYLCASIEPSKETQYFGPGTRLLVL.